These 31 T cell receptor beta chains came from one sample sequenced in a study of CD8 T cells in ankylosing spondylitis. Each CDR3 protein gets one entry after TCRdb re-called the 5' RACE reads with MiXCR. The sample yields 350,000 to 400,000 distinct CDR3 sequences, 20% to 25% seen once. What was sequenced was blood, either unsorted or a sorted T cell fraction (not recorded which). All receptors come from a male donor with ankylosing spondylitis or in good health (not recorded which).

This clonotype was counted only a few times. CDR3: CASSYGGEQYF. CDR3 DNA: TGTGCCAGCAGTTATGGTGGAGAGCAGTACTTC. This rearrangement joins TRBV27 to TRBJ2-7; unclear D gene. Germline lookup yields CDR1 MNHEY and CDR2 SMNVEV (reference sequence). Trimming pared 4 bases from V and 7 bases from J, leaving 8 bases between. CDR3 length equals 11 residues.

The rearrangement joins TRBV12-3 or TRBV12-4 to TRBJ2-7; 8 bases are a match to TRBD1. Trimming removed 8 bases from V and 3 bases from J; junction bases left unmatched: 9. The CDR3 is made up of 14 amino acids. The CDR3 region has the DNA TGTGCCAGCTCACAGGGGGACCGGTACTACGAGCAGTACTTC. Amino acids: CASSQGDRYYEQYF.

This clonotype turned up a few times. The chain combines TRBV6-6 with TRBJ2-5; D not resolved. Germline V gene data show CDR1 as MNHNY and CDR2 as SVGAGI (reference sequence). V gave up 0 bases and J gave up 4 bases, with 6 bases separating them. The CDR3 length is 13 residues. CDR3 DNA sequence: TGTGCCAGCAGTTACTCGATGTCAGAGACCCAGTACTTC. Its protein product is CASSYSMSETQYF.

The chain links TRBV20-1 to TRBJ2-1, with 7 positions matching TRBD1. V was pared by 0 bases and J by 2 bases, with 4 bases of the junction left unmatched. Germline V gene lookup returns CDR1 DFQATT and CDR2 SNEGSKA (reference sequence). This CDR3 spans 15 amino acids. The CDR3 DNA sequence: TGCAGTGCTAGAGATCGGGGACAGACCTACAATGAGCAGTTCTTC. Its protein product is CSARDRGQTYNEQFF.

This clonotype was observed a handful of times. The J gene is TRBJ2-7, the V gene TRBV7-2, with D tentatively TRBD2 (7 bases). Germline V lookup: CDR1 SGHTA, CDR2 FQGNSA. The V and J ends lost 5 bases and 2 bases respectively, with 16 bases between them. The CDR3 loop spans 15 amino acids. The CDR3 bases are TGTGCCAGCAGCCAAGTAGGGGGGGGGACCTACGAGCAGTACTTC. Translated: CASSQVGGGTYEQYF.

This clonotype has more than one count but fewer than ten. The V call is TRBV29-1, the J call TRBJ2-5, with D perhaps TRBD2 (6 bases). Per germline, CDR1 SQVTM and CDR2 ANQGSEA. V lost 2 bases and J 1 base, leaving 14 bases between the germline ends. This CDR3 has 15 residues. The CDR3 region is CSVEWRGNLQETQYF. DNA of the CDR3: TGCAGCGTTGAATGGAGGGGTAACCTCCAAGAGACCCAGTACTTC.

This clonotype was picked up many times. The gene calls are TRBV12-3 or TRBV12-4 and TRBJ1-1; weak D call: TRBD1 (5 bases). This CDR3 region has 15 residues. V lost 5 bases to trimming and J lost 0 bases, with 13 bases between them. The CDR3 sequence is CASSDTGTLNTEAFF. The CDR3 DNA is TGTGCCAGCAGTGACACCGGGACTCTGAACACTGAAGCTTTCTTT.

This clonotype was observed a few times. This chain uses TRBV5-1 with TRBJ2-5; no clear D gene. Germline values: CDR1 SGHRS, CDR2 YFSETQ. V was pared by 8 bases and J by 7 bases, with 24 bases between. This CDR3 has 15 residues. The CDR3 reads CASEDGFALTATQYF. The CDR3 DNA follows: TGCGCCAGTGAGGACGGATTCGCTCTTACAGCGACCCAGTACTTC.

This chain uses TRBV27 with TRBJ2-2; a possible D gene is TRBD1 (6 bases). Germline V CDR1 and CDR2: MNHEY, SMNVEV (reference sequence). The CDR3 has 13 amino acids. With 0 bases removed from V and 8 bases from J, the gap between germline ends came to 7 bases. The CDR3 sequence is CASSLSTGGELFF. The CDR3 DNA is TGTGCCAGCAGTTTATCGACAGGAGGGGAGCTGTTTTTT.

The chain employs TRBV11-2 and TRBJ2-3; no reliable D call. Germline values: CDR1 SGHAT, CDR2 FQNNGV. The CDR3 extends over 15 amino acids. Trimming removed 2 bases from V and 0 bases from J, with 9 bases in between. DNA for the CDR3: TGTGCCAGCAGCTTATATGAACAAAGCACAGATACGCAGTATTTT. Translation: CASSLYEQSTDTQYF.

CDR3 sequence reads: CASSLGLAGLDTQYF. The CDR3 nucleotides read TGTGCCAGCAGTTTAGGGCTAGCGGGACTAGATACGCAGTATTTT. The chain couples TRBV12-3 or TRBV12-4 to TRBJ2-3; 9 bases are shared with TRBD2. J lost 5 bases, V lost 1 base, and 4 bases had no gene match. This CDR3 has 15 amino acids.

A single count supports this clonotype. The chain combines TRBV9 with TRBJ1-2; D may be TRBD1 (5 bases). The length of the CDR3 is 14 residues. Germline V gene data show CDR1 as SGDLS and CDR2 as YYNGEE. The V and J ends lost 6 bases and 2 bases respectively, with 14 bases between them. The CDR3 loop is CASTSGGGNYGYTF. The CDR3 DNA is TGTGCCAGCACCTCTGGGGGGGGGAACTATGGCTACACCTTC. The full variable domain, in which reference TRBV9 and TRBJ1-2 provide the parts outside the CDR3, is DSGVTQTPKHLITATGQRVTLRCSPRSGDLSVYWYQQSLDQGLQFLIQYYNGEERAKGNILERFSAQQFPDLHSELNLSSLELGDSALYFCASTSGGGNYGYTFGSGTRLTVV.

V is TRBV6-1 and J is TRBJ2-4; possible D gene TRBD1, 5 bases. The CDR3 is made up of 15 amino acids. Trimming shortened V by 7 bases and J by 4 bases, and 17 bases separated the two germline ends. The germline V gene encodes CDR1 MNHNS and CDR2 SASEGT. The CDR3 spells CASNHGQGWKNIQYF. For the CDR3, the DNA is TGTGCCAGCAATCACGGGCAGGGTTGGAAAAACATTCAGTACTTC.

This clonotype has just a few counts. The chain couples TRBV12-3 or TRBV12-4 to TRBJ2-2; TRBD2 might be the D (6 bases). Trimming took 7 bases from V and 0 from J, leaving 15 bases between them. The CDR3 extends over 16 amino acids. The chain's CDR3 is CASTPLGGSNTGELFF. CDR3 coding DNA: TGTGCCAGCACCCCCCTCGGGGGTTCGAACACCGGGGAGCTGTTTTTT.

The chain links TRBV2 to TRBJ2-1, with 8 bases identical to TRBD2. The J segment lost 7 bases and the V segment lost 6 bases, leaving 5 bases of the junction unmatched. The CDR3 length is 13 residues. CDR1 and CDR2 from the germline V gene are SNHLY and FYNNEI. CDR3 sequence: CASRTGLVNEQFF. DNA for the CDR3: TGTGCCAGCAGGACGGGACTAGTTAATGAGCAGTTCTTC. Using reference TRBV2 and TRBJ2-1 for the parts outside the CDR3, the full variable domain is EPEVTQTPSHQVTQMGQEVILRCVPISNHLYFYWYRQILGQKVEFLVSFYNNEISEKSEIFDDQFSVERPDGSNFTLKIRSTKLEDSAMYFCASRTGLVNEQFFGPGTRLTVL.

This clonotype was seen a few times. The J gene is TRBJ2-3, the V gene TRBV7-8; TRBD1 matches at 7 bases. The CDR3 runs to 13 residues. Germline CDR1 is SGHVS and CDR2 is FQNEAQ. The V and J ends lost 3 bases and 7 bases, in that order; junction bases with no gene match: 4. The CDR3 coding sequence is TGTGCCAGCAGCTTGACAGGGCCTAATACGCAGTATTTT. Translated: CASSLTGPNTQYF.

The chain carries TRBV6-1 and TRBJ1-4; no firm D call. Germline CDR1 MNHNS, CDR2 SASEGT. The CDR3 is 15 residues long. V lost 1 base, J lost 4 bases, and 10 bases lay in between. This CDR3 is CASSEEKLSNEKLFF. In DNA form, the CDR3 reads TGTGCCAGCAGTGAAGAAAAACTAAGTAATGAAAAACTGTTTTTT.

The chain is built from TRBV6-5 and TRBJ2-1; 8 positions match TRBD1. The CDR3 loop spans 15 amino acids. V was pared by 1 base and J by 8 bases, with 7 bases of the junction left unmatched. Germline assignment: CDR1 MNHEY and CDR2 SVGAGI. The CDR3 DNA reads TGTGCCAGCAGTTACTTCACCCCAGGGGGCGATGAGCAGTTCTTC. Its translation: CASSYFTPGGDEQFF.

This clonotype occurred a few times. This chain uses TRBV20-1 with TRBJ2-7, with 7 bases aligning to TRBD1. V was clipped by 6 bases and J by 2 bases; unmatched bases: 7. The CDR3 length is 13 residues. Germline V gene lookup returns CDR1 DFQATT and CDR2 SNEGSKA (reference sequence). The CDR3: CSATTGSTYEQYF. CDR3 in DNA: TGCAGTGCCACGACAGGGTCCACCTACGAGCAGTACTTC.

This clonotype was counted only a few times. The chain is built from TRBV6-1 and TRBJ1-1, with 8 bases fitting TRBD1. The germline V gene encodes CDR1 MNHNS and CDR2 SASEGT. The CDR3 spans 16 residues. With 0 bases clipped from V and 4 bases from J, the junction kept 7 bases outside the gene matches. The CDR3 DNA follows: TGTGCCAGCAGTGAAGCTCCAGGGGGCACGGGCACTGAAGCTTTCTTT. It encodes CASSEAPGGTGTEAFF.

The sample holds many counts of this clonotype. V gene TRBV12-3 or TRBV12-4 combines with J gene TRBJ2-2; possibly TRBD1 for D (6 bases). This CDR3 is built from 17 residues. V shed 6 bases and J shed 2 bases, with 19 bases lying between them. CDR3 protein: CASRNERTAENTGELFF. For the CDR3, the DNA is TGTGCCAGCAGGAATGAGAGGACAGCGGAAAACACCGGGGAGCTGTTTTTT.

This clonotype came up a few times. The chain couples TRBV12-3 or TRBV12-4 to TRBJ1-2, with TRBD1 matching 8 bases. The junction had 6 bases not matched to a gene; V was cut back by 2 bases and J by 7 bases. CDR3 length equals 14 residues. The CDR3 DNA follows: TGTGCCAGCAGTTTATTCCCAGGGGGCTTTGGCTACACCTTC. Translation: CASSLFPGGFGYTF.

The rearrangement links TRBV4-1 to TRBJ1-4; D remains ambiguous. The CDR3 spans 12 residues. The germline CDR1 and CDR2 sequences are MGHRA and YSYEKL. V gave up 4 bases and J gave up 12 bases, with 12 bases separating them. The DNA for the CDR3 is TGCGCCAGCAGCCCGGGGAGACAACAACTGTTTTTT. Translating it yields CASSPGRQQLFF.

This clonotype appeared a few times. The chain recombines TRBV6-1 with TRBJ2-2; D is unresolved. CDR1 is MNHNS and CDR2 is SASEGT in the germline V gene. The CDR3 is 13 residues long. The V gene lost 8 bases and the J gene lost 5 bases, with 12 bases spanning the gap. The CDR3 is CASGWLGTGELFF. The CDR3 DNA is TGTGCCAGCGGGTGGCTCGGAACCGGGGAGCTGTTTTTT.

The chain employs TRBV5-1 and TRBJ2-5, with 9 bases fitting TRBD2. Trimming took 1 base from V and 7 from J; bases not matched to a gene: 2. The germline gives CDR1 SGHRS, CDR2 YFSETQ. This CDR3 spans 13 amino acids. CDR3 in DNA: TGCGCCAGCAGCTTGAAAGCGGGGGGGACCCAGTACTTC. Translation gives CASSLKAGGTQYF.

This clonotype turned up a few times. Here the CDR3 reads CATAQGAGRGYTF. The DNA of the CDR3 is TGTGCCACTGCACAGGGGGCGGGACGTGGCTACACCTTC. The chain is built from TRBV6-6 and TRBJ1-2, with TRBD1 identical over 9 bases. Germline V gives CDR1 MNHNY, CDR2 SVGAGI (reference sequence). V was pared by 10 bases and J by 7 bases, with 10 bases of the junction left unmatched. This CDR3 region has 13 residues.

This clonotype turned up a few times. The chain has TRBV6-1 and TRBJ2-7, with TRBD1 matching 9 bases. The CDR3 sequence is 15 residues long. The V gene end was trimmed by 5 bases and the J gene end by 2 bases; junction bases not matched to a gene: 7. Germline V gene data show CDR1 as MNHNS and CDR2 as SASEGT. DNA of the CDR3: TGTGCCAGCAGTACCGGACAGGGGAGCACCTACGAGCAGTACTTC. Translated: CASSTGQGSTYEQYF.

V gene TRBV6-5 combines with J gene TRBJ2-1; D is perhaps TRBD2 (6 bases). Trimming left V 2 bases short and J 10 bases short, with 12 bases between. CDR1 is MNHEY and CDR2 is SVGAGI in the germline V gene. This CDR3 is 13 amino acids long. As DNA, the CDR3 is TGTGCCAGCAGTTACGGCTCAGCGGGCGAGCAGTTCTTC. This encodes CASSYGSAGEQFF.

The V gene is TRBV10-3, the J gene TRBJ2-2; D is unclear. Trimming removed 3 bases from V and 9 bases from J, with 11 bases in between. CDR1 and CDR2 (germline): ENHRY, SYGVKD. This CDR3 has 13 amino acids. CDR3 sequence: CAISESGSRELFF. CDR3 sequence (DNA): TGTGCCATCAGTGAATCAGGTTCCCGGGAGCTGTTTTTT.

The table lists this clonotype with many counts. V gene TRBV12-3 or TRBV12-4 combines with J gene TRBJ1-1; no firm D call. V was trimmed by 6 bases and J by 3 bases, leaving 11 bases between them. This CDR3 contains 13 residues. CDR3 amino acids: CASRPGPHTEAFF. As DNA, the CDR3 is TGTGCCAGCAGACCCGGGCCGCACACTGAAGCTTTCTTT.

CDR3 sequence: CASSDWTGDTGELFF. As DNA, the CDR3 is TGTGCCAGCAGTGATTGGACAGGGGACACCGGGGAGCTGTTTTTT. This rearrangement joins TRBV2 to TRBJ2-2; TRBD1 matches at 9 bases. With V trimmed by 3 bases and J by 3 bases, 2 bases remained unmatched. CDR1 SNHLY and CDR2 FYNNEI come from the germline V gene. This CDR3 is built from 15 residues.